This T cell receptor (beta chain) came from a study of blood T cells in healthy people across ages. This CDR3 comprises 11 residues. V lost 3 bases, J lost 6 bases, and 4 bases lay in between. Germline V gene data show CDR1 as ENHRY and CDR2 as SYGVKD. In the case of this clonotype: Its antigen is currently unknown.

A sample-barcoded 5' primer and a J-beta primer mix were used in a second PCR of roughly 6 to 11 cycles. TCRdb called the 5' RACE reads again in MiXCR, with one record for every CDR3 protein. Among fewer than 1.5 million distinct CDR3 sequences listed, approximately 38% were seen once. Broader study findings: Age showed a roughly linear inverse relationship with TCR beta diversity per million T cells. Unsorted PBMCs ruled out conclusive naive versus antigen-experienced comparison.

The chain employs TRBV10-3 and TRBJ2-3; unclear D gene. The source of this sequence is a woman aged 18-29 years in good health. The sample taken for sequencing was blood. This CDR3 reads CAISDLDTQYF. DNA of the CDR3: TGTGCCATCAGTGACCTGGATACGCAGTATTTT.